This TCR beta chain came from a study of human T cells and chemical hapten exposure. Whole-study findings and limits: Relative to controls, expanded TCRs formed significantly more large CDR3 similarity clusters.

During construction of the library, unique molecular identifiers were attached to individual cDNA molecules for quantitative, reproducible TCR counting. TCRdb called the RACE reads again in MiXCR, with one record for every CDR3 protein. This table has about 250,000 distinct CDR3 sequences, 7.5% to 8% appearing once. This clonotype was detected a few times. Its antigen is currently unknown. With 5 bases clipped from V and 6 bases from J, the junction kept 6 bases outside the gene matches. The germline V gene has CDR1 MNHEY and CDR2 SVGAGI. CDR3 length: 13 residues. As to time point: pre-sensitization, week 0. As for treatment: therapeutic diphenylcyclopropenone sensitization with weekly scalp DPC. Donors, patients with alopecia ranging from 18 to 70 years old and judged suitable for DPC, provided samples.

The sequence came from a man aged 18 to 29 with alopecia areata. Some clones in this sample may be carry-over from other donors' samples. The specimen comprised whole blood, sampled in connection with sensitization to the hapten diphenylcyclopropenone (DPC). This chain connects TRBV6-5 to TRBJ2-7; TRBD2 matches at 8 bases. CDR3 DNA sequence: TGTGCCAGCAGTCCATTCCGGGGGGGCGAGCAGTACTTC. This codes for CASSPFRGGEQYF.